This TCR beta chain stems from a study of ipilimumab plus nivolumab after autologous stem cell transplantation. Study-wide context: The myeloma group: high-risk transplant-naive, or relapse within 3 years after first autologous transplant. Study-wide results and limits: The authors say TCR, Treg and microbiome findings warrant further study.

Checkpoint therapy with ipilimumab 1 mg/kg began 14 to 28 days after transplant. Dosing: nivolumab 3 mg/kg IV, weeks 1, 4, 7, 10, then every two weeks to week 26. The CDR3 contains 14 residues. After removal of 0 bases from V and 5 bases from J, the junction contained 1 base not matched to a gene. Germline V gene sequence: CDR1 LGHNA, CDR2 YNFKEQ. Regarding this clone: The antigen remains unidentified.

Generated by immunoSEQ multiplex PCR, the TCRdb table keeps only in-frame clones and is missing some. The table records about 40,000 clones, around 93% of them present only once. This clonotype was obtained from a male donor with multiple myeloma. The chain combines TRBV4-2 with TRBJ2-3; 8 nucleotides agree with TRBD1. Sequencing used PBMCs, obtained in a trial of ipilimumab plus nivolumab as post-transplant consolidation. The CDR3: CASSQDTGGDTQYF. The DNA for the CDR3 is TGTGCCAGCAGCCAAGATACAGGGGGAGATACGCAGTATTTT.